This T cell receptor beta chain was found in a study of OX40 agonist ivuxolimab in advanced cancers. Data came from immunoSEQ multiplex PCR; TCRdb stores just in-frame clones and leaves some out. The repertoire consists of roughly 90,000 clones, with roughly 93% occurring once and the leading ten covering roughly 0.64%. CDR1 is SGHAT and CDR2 is FQNNGV in the germline V gene. V was shortened by 5 bases and J by 0 bases, with 17 bases between the two germline ends. This CDR3 is 17 amino acids long. In its sample, this clone was seen a few times. This receptor was taken from an adult with an advanced solid tumor such as melanoma, head and neck, liver or kidney cancer. Sample: CD4+ or CD8+ T cells sorted from blood, taken in a trial of the OX40 agonist ivuxolimab. The chain carries TRBV11-2 and TRBJ2-1; D possibly uses TRBD1 or TRBD2 (5 bases each). This CDR3 reads CASSPIGTPSSYNEQFF. DNA of the CDR3: TGTGCCAGCAGCCCAATAGGGACCCCTAGCTCCTACAATGAGCAGTTCTTC. The whole variable domain, filled in from reference TRBV11-2 and TRBJ2-1, reads EAGVAQSPRYKIIEKRQSVAFWCNPISGHATLYWYQQILGQGPKLLIQFQNNGVVDDSQLPKDRFSAERLKGVDSTLKIQPAKLEDSAVYLCASSPIGTPSSYNEQFFGPGTRLTVL.